This T cell receptor (beta chain) came from a study of blood T cell repertoires in COVID-19. Study-level background: Spain, Italy and the United States supplied samples that represented acute and convalescent COVID-19.

In the original workflow: Nucleated cell number was recorded as an estimate derived from reference gene primer amplification. Measured with immunoSEQ multiplex PCR; TCRdb has only the in-frame clones, and not every one. V and J calls and clone size are copied from that table; D and trimming were computed from the DNA. The sample carries some 290,000 clones, 88% recorded once. One Seattle source followed patients from active infection through their disease course. This clone was seen just once. The sample was peripheral blood. The receptor was derived from a woman under 40 with COVID-19, enrolled during active disease.

CDR3 sequence: CASSLGGVVNEQFF. As DNA, the CDR3 is TGTGCCAGCAGTCTAGGGGGGGTGGTCAATGAGCAGTTCTTC. The rearrangement uses TRBV6-5 and TRBJ2-1; a possible D gene is TRBD2 (7 bases). The CDR3 is 14 amino acids. Looked up from germline, CDR1 is MNHEY and CDR2 is SVGAGI. Trimming removed 5 bases at V and 6 bases at J, with 14 bases between.